This T cell receptor (beta chain) originates from a study of shared clonotypes between healthy human individuals. Study background: Each donor contributed plates that comprised three CD4 naive, three CD4 memory, two CD8 naive and one CD8 memory. Broader study findings: Generation of non-shared clonotypes was less probable than generation of clonotypes shared by all four donors.

A word on this clone: Its antigen remains unidentified.

Template for every sorted-subset replicate PCR totaled approximately 0.2 ug DNA, about 30,000 T cell genomes. Libraries were prepared by immunoSEQ multiplex PCR; TCRdb keeps only in-frame clonotypes and omits some of them. The repertoire consists of more than 2,000,000 clones, with 90% to 95% occurring once and the leading ten covering roughly 0.13%. The donors were adults (healthy and HIV-negative) with no recent acute infections or vaccinations. Specimen: naive CD4+ T cells sorted from blood. Subset noted: CD45RA+ positively selected. This receptor was identified in a man aged 18 to 30 in good health.

The CDR3 coding sequence is TGTGCTAGTGGTTTGAGCGGACTAGCGGGAGAGACCCAGTACTTC. Translating gives CASGLSGLAGETQYF. The J gene is TRBJ2-5, the V gene TRBV12-5, with 11 bases lining up with TRBD2. The CDR3 runs to 15 residues. Trimming cost V 2 bases and J 4 bases; bases outside gene matches: 3. Germline loops: CDR1 LGHNT, CDR2 FRNRAP.